This entry features one T cell receptor beta chain sequence. Its antigen is still unknown. The ends were cut back, 6 bases at V and 4 bases at J, with 12 bases in the middle. Germline CDR1 reads SNHLY; CDR2 reads FYNNEI. The CDR3 is 13 residues long. Method: immunoSEQ multiplex PCR; TCRdb's copy keeps in-frame clones and lacks some. This sample has about 96,000 clones; 92% occur once, and the top ten carry around 0.17%. The sample is drawn from a study of graft-versus-host responses after intestinal transplantation. Study information: Each patient got anti-thymocyte globulin induction, then tacrolimus and steroids for approximately three years.

Overall study findings and caveats: Levels of circulating GvH clones at their peak were associated with early post-transplant HvG declines.

This TCR derives from a human donor who received an intestinal transplant. The source material was unstimulated CD4+ T cells sorted from spleen or lymph node cells, sampled before intestinal transplant. The rearrangement uses TRBV2 and TRBJ1-2; no clear D gene. CDR3 DNA sequence: TGTGCCAGCAGCACCAGAAACCTCTATGGCTACACCTTC. The encoded protein is CASSTRNLYGYTF. Drawing the rest from reference TRBV2 and TRBJ1-2, the complete variable domain is EPEVTQTPSHQVTQMGQEVILRCVPISNHLYFYWYRQILGQKVEFLVSFYNNEISEKSEIFDDQFSVERPDGSNFTLKIRSTKLEDSAMYFCASSTRNLYGYTFGSGTRLTVV.